The T cell receptor (beta chain) under discussion was sequenced for a study of T-cell reconstitution after alpha-beta-depleted transplantation in children. Findings and limits, study-wide: T-cell numbers and diversity, one year after transplant, stemmed largely from T cells that were newly produced.

Library preparation (for TCRbeta) was performed with unique molecular identifiers. Using its own MiXCR run on the PCR reads, TCRdb lists one record per CDR3 protein. Of around 670,000 distinct CDR3 sequences in the sample, around 13% are singletons; the top ten hold 0.79%. The length of the CDR3 is 15 residues. V was cut by 2 bases and J by 2 bases, with 13 bases left in between. In germline, CDR1 is SGHDT, CDR2 YYEEEE. This clonotype was seen many times. What it binds is unknown. Source: PBMCs, taken before TCRalphabeta/CD19-depleted stem cell transplant. The receptor comes from a girl aged 2 to 10 with congenital amegakaryocytic thrombocytopenia, due to receive a stem cell transplant. V gene TRBV5-6 combines with J gene TRBJ2-5, with a weak D call TRBD1 (6 bases). This chain's CDR3 is CASSLPGTQQETQYF. The CDR3 bases are TGTGCCAGCAGCTTACCTGGGACACAACAAGAGACCCAGTACTTC.